This entry is about one T cell receptor beta chain. Its antigen is still unknown. This sample was taken from a study of CD8 T cells in Susac syndrome. The study's findings and limits: The study's TCR sequencing and HLA analysis covered a relatively small number of individuals, and the study acknowledged this.

Trimming left V 4 bases short and J 5 bases short, with 18 bases between. Looked up from germline, CDR1 is MGHRA and CDR2 is YSYEKL. This CDR3 has 15 residues. TCR beta sequences were obtained from blood CD8+ and CD4+ T cells. Negative isolation yielded CD8+ and CD4+ T cells; FACS enriched TEMRA cells. An amount of RNA that ranged from roughly 0.5 to 1 ug was reverse transcribed with random hexamers. Amplification of TCR beta CDR3 was carried out by immunoSEQ multiplex PCR, which covered 54 Vbeta and 13 Jbeta segments. TCRdb analysed the immunoSEQ multiplex PCR reads with MiXCR anew, one entry per CDR3 protein. The sample has fewer than 250,000 distinct CDR3 sequences; approximately 90% are singletons.

The TCR comes from a human donor with multiple sclerosis. The chain joins TRBV4-1 to TRBJ2-7, with D perhaps TRBD2 (5 bases). The specimen was CD8+ T cells from PBMCs. CDR3 bases: TGCGCCAGCAGCCCCCGGGGTAGCTGGGATGACGAGCAGTACTTC. Amino acids: CASSPRGSWDDEQYF.